Each of the 18 T cell receptor beta chains below was sequenced from the same sample in a study of identifying expanded T cells in peripheral blood. Clones were sequenced by immunoSEQ multiplex PCR, and TCRdb holds only the in-frame ones, with some missing. This sample yields 45,000 to 75,000 clones, of which roughly four fifths are seen a single time; roughly a sixth belongs to the top ten. The sequencing sample was made of blood. The receptor source for this set is a person aged 18 to 70 in good health.

The genes are TRBV2 and TRBJ2-4, with TRBD1 identical over 9 bases. CDR1 SNHLY and CDR2 FYNNEI come from the germline V gene. The ends lost 6 bases at V and 7 bases at J; junction bases unmatched: 13. This CDR3 contains 16 residues. The CDR3, as DNA: TGTGCCAGCAGGGAGGGCCGCGGGACAGGGTTCAACATTCAGTACTTC. Encoded protein: CASREGRGTGFNIQYF.

As for this clone: At one end the junction does not follow the germline gene, possibly because of a read error. V is TRBV9 and J is TRBJ1-2; D not certain. The V gene's germline CDR1 is SGDLS and CDR2 YYNGEE. The CDR3 extends over 8 amino acids. The CDR3 spells CASSAHSF. The DNA for the CDR3 is TGTGCCAGCAGCGCTCACAGCTTC.

This clone has a single count. J is TRBJ1-1 and V is TRBV7-9; 7 nucleotides agree with TRBD1. CDR1 SEHNR and CDR2 FQNEAQ come from the germline V gene (reference sequence). This CDR3 region has 14 residues. The trim removed 5 bases at V and 0 bases at J, leaving 3 bases unmatched. CDR3 sequence: CASSPGQMNTEAFF. The DNA for the CDR3 is TGTGCCAGCAGCCCGGGACAGATGAACACTGAAGCTTTCTTT.

The chain joins TRBV9 to TRBJ2-3; tentative D call: TRBD2 (6 bases). The CDR3 has 14 amino acids. The germline V gene has CDR1 SGDLS and CDR2 YYNGEE. Deletions cut 10 bases from V and 8 bases from J, with 23 bases between. CDR3 in DNA: TGTGCCTCCTCGAGCGGGTCGGGCACGGGTACGCAGTATTTT. As protein: CASSSGSGTGTQYF.

V and J are TRBV18 and TRBJ2-5; D call uncertain. Germline V gene data show CDR1 as KGHSH and CDR2 as LQKENI. This CDR3 region has 16 residues. Trimming shortened V by 5 bases and J by 2 bases, and 18 bases separated the two germline ends. The CDR3 here is CASSLRPKMLQETQYF. The DNA of the CDR3 is TGTGCCAGCTCATTGCGGCCCAAGATGTTACAAGAGACCCAGTACTTC. Drawing the rest from reference TRBV18 and TRBJ2-5, the complete variable domain is NAGVMQNPRHLVRRRGQEARLRCSPMKGHSHVYWYRQLPEEGLKFMVYLQKENIIDESGMPKERFSAEFPKEGPSILRIQQVVRGDSAAYFCASSLRPKMLQETQYFGPGTRLLVL.

This rearrangement joins TRBV5-1 to TRBJ1-1; D unclear. CDR3 length: 14 residues. The V end lost 5 bases, the J end lost 5 bases, and 16 bases lay between the germline ends. Germline CDR1 and CDR2: SGHRS and YFSETQ. This CDR3 is CASSRVLGGTEAFF. The DNA for the CDR3 is TGCGCCAGCAGTAGGGTCCTGGGAGGGACTGAAGCTTTCTTT.

The V gene is TRBV7-9, the J gene TRBJ1-1, with D perhaps TRBD1 (5 bases). Germline V gene data show CDR1 as SEHNR and CDR2 as FQNEAQ (reference sequence). Between the trimmed V and J ends, which lost 5 bases and 9 bases, there was a span of 10 bases. The CDR3 spans 11 residues. The CDR3 loop reads CASSPGLKAFF. The CDR3 bases are TGTGCCAGCAGCCCAGGGTTGAAAGCTTTCTTT.

The chain recombines TRBV5-6 with TRBJ2-3; D possibly uses TRBD1 or TRBD2 (5 bases each). Germline V gene lookup returns CDR1 SGHDT and CDR2 YYEEEE. V lost 2 bases and J lost 3, with 10 bases in between. The CDR3 consists of 14 residues. The CDR3 protein is CASSLRGRTDTQYF. CDR3 coding DNA: TGTGCCAGCAGCTTACGGGGCCGGACAGATACGCAGTATTTT.

CDR3 residues: CASRTTMGVGHQAIRFYGYTF. The CDR3 DNA sequence: TGCGCCAGCAGAACAACCATGGGGGTCGGGCACCAGGCAATCCGATTCTATGGCTACACCTTC. This chain connects TRBV10-1 to TRBJ1-2; possible D gene TRBD1, 5 bases. The CDR3 is made up of 21 amino acids. Germline V gene lookup returns CDR1 WNHNN and CDR2 SYGVQD (reference sequence). V was shortened by 6 bases and J by 4 bases, with 36 bases between the two germline ends.

V and J are TRBV9 and TRBJ2-7; D not certain. Trimming cost V 4 bases and J 0 bases, with 8 bases left between them. Germline CDR1 is SGDLS and CDR2 is YYNGEE. This CDR3 region has 13 residues. The CDR3 sequence is CASSPKSSYEQYF. The DNA for the CDR3 is TGTGCCAGCAGCCCAAAGAGCTCCTACGAGCAGTACTTC.

The V call is TRBV2, the J call TRBJ2-3; either TRBD1 or TRBD2 may fit D (5 bases each). Germline values: CDR1 SNHLY, CDR2 FYNNEI. The CDR3 is 12 residues long. The V end lost 6 bases, the J end lost 4 bases, and 8 bases lay between the germline ends. The CDR3 spells CASRQGPDTQYF. As DNA, the CDR3 is TGTGCCAGCAGGCAGGGACCAGATACGCAGTATTTT.

The V gene is TRBV15, the J gene TRBJ1-6, with D unresolved. CDR1 is LNHNV and CDR2 is YYDKDF in the germline V gene (reference sequence). The CDR3 spans 13 residues. V lost 1 base and J lost 14, with 12 bases in between. For the CDR3, the DNA is TGTGCCACCAGCAGAGGGGTACTAGTTTCCCTCCACTTT. Protein sequence: CATSRGVLVSLHF.

This chain connects TRBV30 to TRBJ1-5; D not certain. The CDR3 is 13 residues long. V dropped 1 base and J dropped 3 bases, with 7 bases sitting between them. The germline CDR1 and CDR2 sequences are GTSNPN and SVGIG (reference sequence). The CDR3 nucleotides are TGTGCCTGGAGTGCTGGGGACAATCAGCCCCAGCATTTT. Translation gives CAWSAGDNQPQHF.

V and J are TRBV5-4 and TRBJ1-2, with no clear D. Deletions cut 2 bases from V and 8 bases from J, with 13 bases between. The germline V gene encodes CDR1 SGHNT and CDR2 YYREEE (reference sequence). CDR3 length equals 13 residues. CDR3 residues: CASSFSRAGGYTF. The CDR3, as DNA: TGTGCCAGCAGCTTTTCCCGCGCAGGAGGCTACACCTTC.

To note about this clone: The junction does not match germline at one end; this may be a read error. The gene calls are TRBV5-1 and TRBJ2-7; D ambiguous. Germline CDR1 SGHRS, CDR2 YFSETQ. This CDR3 is 11 amino acids long. This CDR3 reads CASRLAYEQYF. As DNA, the CDR3 is TGCGCCAGCAGGTTGGCTTACGAGCAGTACTTC.

V is TRBV5-1 and J is TRBJ2-3, with D perhaps TRBD2 (5 bases). Germline CDR1 reads SGHRS; CDR2 reads YFSETQ. V lost 4 bases, J lost 4 bases, and 7 bases lay in between. The CDR3 is made up of 12 amino acids. CDR3 amino acids: CASSGSSDTQYF. The CDR3 coding sequence is TGCGCCAGCAGCGGGAGCTCAGATACGCAGTATTTT.

This clone has more than one count but fewer than ten. This chain links TRBV7-3 with TRBJ1-1; maybe TRBD1 (5 bases). V dropped 5 bases and J dropped 1 base, with 14 bases sitting between them. CDR3 length: 15 residues. Looked up from germline, CDR1 is SGHTA and CDR2 is FQGTGA. CDR3 in amino acids: CASSPQSGRNTEAFF. The DNA for the CDR3 is TGTGCCAGCAGCCCTCAGTCAGGGAGGAACACTGAAGCTTTCTTT.

The gene calls are TRBV5-4 and TRBJ1-1; D is perhaps TRBD1 (5 bases). CDR1 is SGHNT and CDR2 is YYREEE in the germline V gene (reference sequence). CDR3 size: 13 residues. V was clipped by 1 base and J by 7 bases, with 11 bases between them. In nucleotides, the CDR3 is TGTGCCAGCAGCTTGTGGGGGGAGGGTGAAGCTTTCTTT. It codes for CASSLWGEGEAFF.